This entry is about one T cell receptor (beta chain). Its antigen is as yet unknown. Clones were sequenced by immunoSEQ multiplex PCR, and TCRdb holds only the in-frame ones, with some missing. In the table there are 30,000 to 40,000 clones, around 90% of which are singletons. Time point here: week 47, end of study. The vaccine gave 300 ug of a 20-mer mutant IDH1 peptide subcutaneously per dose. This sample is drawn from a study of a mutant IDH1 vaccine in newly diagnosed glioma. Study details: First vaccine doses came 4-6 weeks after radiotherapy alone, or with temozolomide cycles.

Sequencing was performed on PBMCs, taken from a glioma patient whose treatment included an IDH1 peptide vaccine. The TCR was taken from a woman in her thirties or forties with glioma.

CDR3 loop: CASSPQKEAFF. The CDR3 nucleotides are TGTGCCAGCAGCCCCCAAAAGGAAGCTTTCTTT. The chain carries TRBV7-9 and TRBJ1-1, with D uncertain. This CDR3 contains 11 residues. In germline, CDR1 is SEHNR, CDR2 FQNEAQ (reference sequence). Deletions cut 5 bases from V and 8 bases from J, with 9 bases between.